These 32 T cell receptor beta chains were sequenced from one sample in a study of post-analysis software for immune sequencing data. The study, taken as a whole, reports: In patients, TRBV5-6, TRBV5-1 and TRBV20-1 belonged to five TRBV segments found more frequently than in controls.

Sequencing libraries made from TCR beta cDNA carried unique molecular identifiers. TCRdb fed the PCR reads into MiXCR, producing one record per CDR3 protein. The sample lists approximately 360,000 distinct CDR3 sequences, approximately 38% occurring once. Antigen specificity for these receptors is unknown. Sequenced material: blood. The source of these receptors is a girl between 5 and 17 years old with multiple sclerosis.

Only a few counts were recorded for this clonotype. This chain connects TRBV7-2 to TRBJ2-7, with 10 bases identical to TRBD1. J lost 4 bases, V lost 5 bases, and 8 bases had no gene match. Germline CDR1 and CDR2: SGHTA and FQGNSA. The CDR3 extends over 15 amino acids. The CDR3 is CASSVGDRGGYEQYF. The CDR3 DNA sequence: TGTGCCAGCAGCGTCGGGGACAGGGGTGGTTACGAGCAGTACTTC.

The chain is built from TRBV7-9 and TRBJ1-1; TRBD1 agrees at 10 bases. Per the germline V gene, CDR1 is SEHNR and CDR2 is FQNEAQ (reference sequence). Trimming took 5 bases from V and 5 from J; bases not matched to a gene: 5. The CDR3 contains 14 residues. CDR3 bases: TGTGCCAGCAGCCAGACAGGGGGCCGTACTGAAGCTTTCTTT. Translating it yields CASSQTGGRTEAFF. Looking up the rest from reference TRBV7-9 and TRBJ1-1 gives the full variable domain: DTGVSQNPRHKITKRGQNVTFRCDPISEHNRLYWYRQTLGQGPEFLTYFQNEAQLEKSRLLSDRFSAERPKGSFSTLEIQRTEQGDSAMYLCASSQTGGRTEAFFGQGTRLTVV.

The CDR3 coding sequence is TGCGCCAGCAGTCAGGCAGGGTGGGACACTGAAGCTTTCTTT. Translating it yields CASSQAGWDTEAFF. The rearrangement links TRBV5-1 to TRBJ1-1; possible D gene TRBD1, 5 bases. CDR3 length equals 14 residues. CDR1 and CDR2 from the germline V gene are SGHRS and YFSETQ. Trimming took off 5 bases at V and 3 bases at J, with 14 bases between the two ends.

The V gene is TRBV7-6, the J gene TRBJ2-7; D gene uncertain. The CDR3 contains 14 residues. The V gene lost 1 base and the J gene lost 7 bases, with 14 bases spanning the gap. The germline CDR1 and CDR2 sequences are SGHVS and FNYEAQ. This CDR3 is CASSLEVSQLEQYF. CDR3 DNA sequence: TGTGCCAGCAGCTTAGAGGTGTCACAGCTAGAGCAGTACTTC.

The chain combines TRBV5-1 with TRBJ2-7, with 13 nucleotides matching TRBD2. The CDR3 totals 15 residues. Germline CDR1 reads SGHRS; CDR2 reads YFSETQ. Losses at the gene ends were 4 bases for V and 3 bases for J; bases not matched to a gene: 4. For the CDR3, the DNA is TGCGCCAGCAGCATAGGGACTAGCGGGATCTACGAGCAGTACTTC. It codes for CASSIGTSGIYEQYF.

The rearrangement joins TRBV9 to TRBJ2-7; D is undetermined. The CDR3 has 14 amino acids. Per germline, CDR1 SGDLS and CDR2 YYNGEE. V was pared by 0 bases and J by 0 bases, with 7 bases between. In nucleotides, the CDR3 is TGTGCCAGCAGCGTAGGGGATTTCTCCTACGAGCAGTACTTC. This translates into CASSVGDFSYEQYF. Together with reference TRBV9 and TRBJ2-7, the CDR3 gives the full variable domain: DSGVTQTPKHLITATGQRVTLRCSPRSGDLSVYWYQQSLDQGLQFLIQYYNGEERAKGNILERFSAQQFPDLHSELNLSSLELGDSALYFCASSVGDFSYEQYFGPGTRLTVT.

In this sample, this clonotype turned up a few times. This chain connects TRBV4-3 to TRBJ2-1; unclear D gene. CDR3 length equals 13 residues. The ends were cut back, 4 bases at V and 3 bases at J, with 7 bases in the middle. Germline V gene sequence: CDR1 LGHNA, CDR2 YSLEER. The CDR3 sequence is CASSRAIYNEQFF. As DNA, the CDR3 is TGCGCCAGCAGCCGAGCGATCTACAATGAGCAGTTCTTC.

J is TRBJ1-5 and V is TRBV4-3, with D tentatively TRBD1 (6 bases). Looked up from germline, CDR1 is LGHNA and CDR2 is YSLEER. V dropped 0 bases and J dropped 7 bases, with 13 bases sitting between them. This CDR3 is built from 15 residues. The CDR3 DNA reads as TGCGCCAGCAGCCAAGAGTGGGGGGCAAGCCAGCCCCAGCATTTT. Translated: CASSQEWGASQPQHF.

This clonotype was seen repeatedly, ten times or more. The J gene is TRBJ2-7, the V gene TRBV4-1; 7 nucleotides agree with TRBD2. The CDR3 has 13 amino acids. V lost 1 base, J lost 4 bases, and 1 base stayed unmatched. The germline V gene encodes CDR1 MGHRA and CDR2 YSYEKL. CDR3 region: CASSQGAGYEQYF. In DNA, the CDR3 is TGCGCCAGCAGCCAAGGAGCGGGATACGAGCAGTACTTC.

This rearrangement joins TRBV4-3 to TRBJ1-1; D may be TRBD1 (6 bases). This CDR3 region has 15 residues. Looked up from germline, CDR1 is LGHNA and CDR2 is YSLEER. V lost 0 bases and J lost 1, with 9 bases in between. CDR3 coding DNA: TGCGCCAGCAGCCAAGATCCGGGGGCGAACACTGAAGCTTTCTTT. It yields the protein CASSQDPGANTEAFF.

The J gene is TRBJ2-5, the V gene TRBV20-1, with TRBD2 matching 9 bases. J was trimmed by 3 bases and V by 2 bases; bases with no gene match: 1. There are 13 residues in the CDR3. Germline V gene data show CDR1 as DFQATT and CDR2 as SNEGSKA (reference sequence). This chain's CDR3 is CSARPSGEETQYF. The CDR3 DNA sequence: TGCAGTGCTAGACCTAGCGGGGAAGAGACCCAGTACTTC.

The rearrangement joins TRBV5-1 to TRBJ1-1, with TRBD1 identical over 8 bases. This CDR3 has 15 amino acids. Germline values: CDR1 SGHRS, CDR2 YFSETQ. The J segment lost 2 bases and the V segment lost 3 bases, leaving 6 bases of the junction unmatched. CDR3 DNA sequence: TGCGCCAGCAGCTCTCTGACAGGGGATAACACTGAAGCTTTCTTT. Translated: CASSSLTGDNTEAFF.

The DNA for the CDR3 is TGCAGTGCTTCTAGACAGGGAGACTATGGCTACACCTTC. It translates to CSASRQGDYGYTF. The J gene is TRBJ1-2, the V gene TRBV20-1; 7 bases map to TRBD1. Germline V lookup: CDR1 DFQATT, CDR2 SNEGSKA (reference sequence). This CDR3 is built from 13 residues. V dropped 5 bases and J dropped 3; count of bases not matched to a gene: 6.

Only a few counts were recorded for this clonotype. The V and J genes are TRBV7-9 and TRBJ2-1; D unclear. V shed 5 bases and J shed 7 bases, with 18 bases lying between them. This CDR3 has 15 residues. Germline V gene data show CDR1 as SEHNR and CDR2 as FQNEAQ (reference sequence). CDR3 DNA sequence: TGTGCCAGCAGCCCCTCGGCCGGTGGCGGTAATGAGCAGTTCTTC. Translation: CASSPSAGGGNEQFF. Supplemented by reference TRBV7-9 and TRBJ2-1, the full variable domain reads DTGVSQNPRHKITKRGQNVTFRCDPISEHNRLYWYRQTLGQGPEFLTYFQNEAQLEKSRLLSDRFSAERPKGSFSTLEIQRTEQGDSAMYLCASSPSAGGGNEQFFGPGTRLTVL.

The sample holds a few counts of this clonotype. The J gene is TRBJ2-3, the V gene TRBV7-6; possible D gene TRBD2, 6 bases. The CDR3 loop spans 16 amino acids. CDR1 and CDR2 (germline): SGHVS, FNYEAQ. V shed 5 bases and J shed 2 bases, with 17 bases lying between them. For the CDR3, the DNA is TGTGCCAGCAGCCTTACTGGCGGGGTCCTCACAGATACGCAGTATTTT. Translation: CASSLTGGVLTDTQYF.

The rearrangement links TRBV24-1 to TRBJ2-3; the D gene is possibly TRBD2 (5 bases). The CDR3 is 15 amino acids. Per germline, CDR1 KGHDR and CDR2 SFDVKD. Trimming left V 3 bases short and J 0 bases short, with 9 bases between. Here the CDR3 DNA reads TGTGCCACCAGTGATCCGGGGTCCAGCACAGATACGCAGTATTTT. It translates to CATSDPGSSTDTQYF.

The genes are TRBV12-3 or TRBV12-4 and TRBJ2-7; D possibly corresponds to TRBD1 (6 bases). CDR3 length: 17 residues. Trimming left V 2 bases short and J 0 bases short, with 17 bases between. The CDR3 reads CASSLRAETGLSYEQYF. For the CDR3, the DNA is TGTGCCAGCAGTTTAAGAGCAGAGACAGGACTCTCCTACGAGCAGTACTTC.

The CDR3 nucleotides read TGCAGTGCTAGAGCCCCCCCGGGGACAGGGGGGAAAGAGACCCAGTACTTC. Amino acids: CSARAPPGTGGKETQYF. The chain links TRBV20-1 to TRBJ2-5, with 11 nucleotides matching TRBD1. With 1 base clipped from V and 3 bases from J, the junction kept 10 bases outside the gene matches. The CDR3 consists of 17 residues. The germline V gene encodes CDR1 DFQATT and CDR2 SNEGSKA (reference sequence).

This clonotype has only a few counts. V gene TRBV6-6 combines with J gene TRBJ2-7; TRBD1 agrees at 9 bases. V was clipped by 3 bases and J by 4 bases; unmatched bases: 13. The CDR3 sequence is 17 residues long. Germline V gene data show CDR1 as MNHNY and CDR2 as SVGAGI (reference sequence). Here the CDR3 DNA reads TGTGCCAGCAGTTATAGTGGAAGGGACAGGGCGTGGTACGAGCAGTACTTC. It translates to CASSYSGRDRAWYEQYF.

A note on this clonotype: An end of the junction does not agree with germline; a read error may underlie this. The rearrangement links TRBV7-2 to TRBJ1-6; D is undetermined. Germline V gene lookup returns CDR1 SGHTA and CDR2 FQGNSA. The CDR3 contains 12 residues. Written as DNA, the CDR3 is TGTGCCAGCAGCCCAACTAATTCAACCCTCCACTTT. The encoded protein is CASSPTNSTLHF.

A note on this clonotype: With a much larger clone just one base away, this may be a read error. The V gene is TRBV9, the J gene TRBJ1-6; D unclear. Per germline, CDR1 SGDLS and CDR2 YYNGEE. This CDR3 is 15 amino acids long. CDR3 DNA: TGTGCCAGCAGCCCCCAGAACCTCTTGGCGTCACCCCCCCACTTT. It yields the protein CASSPQNLLASPPHF. Based on the CDR3 plus reference TRBV9 and TRBJ1-6, the full variable domain is DSGVTQTPKHLITATGQRVTLRCSPRSGDLSVYWYQQSLDQGLQFLIQYYNGEERAKGNILERFSAQQFPDLHSELNLSSLELGDSALYFCASSPQNLLASPPHFGNGTRLTVT.

Points on this clonotype: A read error may produce the germline difference seen at one junction end. V is TRBV29-1 and J is TRBJ1-2; the D gene is possibly TRBD1 (5 bases). This CDR3 spans 13 amino acids. Per germline, CDR1 SQVTM and CDR2 ANQGSEA. The CDR3, as DNA: TGCAGCGCCTCAGCCGGGGGTTGGGATGGCTCCACCTTC. Protein sequence: CSASAGGWDGSTF.

The chain uses TRBV20-1 and TRBJ2-3; no reliable D call. The CDR3 covers 14 residues. The V end lost 2 bases, the J end lost 1 base, and 10 bases lay between the germline ends. From germline, CDR1 is DFQATT and CDR2 SNEGSKA (reference sequence). For the CDR3, the DNA is TGCAGTGCTAGATTGGTATCGGGCACAGATACGCAGTATTTT. Translation: CSARLVSGTDTQYF.

There are many counts of this clonotype. The chain carries TRBV6-5 and TRBJ2-7; D unresolved. V lost 2 bases to trimming and J lost 6 bases, with 11 bases between them. CDR1 is MNHEY, CDR2 SVGAGI, per germline. This CDR3 spans 13 amino acids. CDR3 protein: CASSYTKSGEQYF. Written as DNA, the CDR3 is TGTGCCAGCAGTTACACTAAAAGTGGCGAGCAGTACTTC.

V and J are TRBV28 and TRBJ2-5; possibly TRBD2 for D (7 bases). This CDR3 is 15 amino acids long. The germline gives CDR1 MDHEN, CDR2 SYDVKM. The ends were cut back, 7 bases at V and 5 bases at J, with 20 bases in the middle. The CDR3 DNA reads TGTGCCAGCACCACCAACCGGGGGGCAAGGGAGACCCAGTACTTC. Amino acid sequence: CASTTNRGARETQYF.

The J gene is TRBJ1-2, the V gene TRBV11-2; no reliable D call. Trimming pared 5 bases from V and 0 bases from J, leaving 10 bases between. From germline, CDR1 is SGHAT and CDR2 FQNNGV. CDR3 length: 14 amino acids. The CDR3 reads CASSPSRSNYGYTF. As DNA, the CDR3 is TGTGCCAGCAGCCCCAGCCGCTCTAACTATGGCTACACCTTC.

This clonotype was recorded only once. Without the conserved terminal phenylalanine or tryptophan, this CDR3 likely stems from a read error. This chain joins TRBV20-1 and TRBJ2-2; D unresolved. CDR1 and CDR2 from the germline V gene are DFQATT and SNEGSKA (reference sequence). The CDR3 has 13 amino acids. The DNA of the CDR3 is TGCAGCGCTTTTCTGCTTCGCACCGGGGAGCTGTTTTGT. Its protein is CSAFLLRTGELFC.

This chain uses TRBV5-6 with TRBJ2-3, with TRBD2 matching 8 bases. This CDR3 has 17 amino acids. From germline, CDR1 is SGHDT and CDR2 YYEEEE. The V and J ends lost 4 bases and 0 bases, in that order; junction bases with no gene match: 10. Here the CDR3 reads CASSHRTSSVSTDTQYF. CDR3 nucleotide sequence: TGTGCCAGCAGCCATAGGACTAGCAGCGTTAGCACAGATACGCAGTATTTT.

This clonotype was recorded a few times. The J gene is TRBJ2-3, the V gene TRBV7-8; 13 nucleotides match TRBD2. The V and J ends lost 5 bases and 4 bases, in that order; junction bases with no gene match: 6. Germline values: CDR1 SGHVS, CDR2 FQNEAQ. The CDR3 is 16 residues long. CDR3 region: CASSIGLAGESDTQYF. CDR3 bases: TGTGCCAGCAGCATCGGACTAGCGGGGGAGTCAGATACGCAGTATTTT. The variable domain in full, completed from reference TRBV7-8 and TRBJ2-3, reads GAGVSQSPRYKVAKRGQDVALRCDPISGHVSLFWYQQALGQGPEFLTYFQNEAQLDKSGLPSDRFFAERPEGSVSTLKIQRTQQEDSAVYLCASSIGLAGESDTQYFGPGTRLTVL.

This clonotype was picked up one time. The V call is TRBV18, the J call TRBJ1-1, with D unclear. The CDR3 extends over 13 amino acids. Germline CDR1 and CDR2: KGHSH and LQKENI. Deletions cut 2 bases from V and 1 base from J, with 5 bases between. CDR3 residues: CASSPSQNTEAFF. The CDR3 bases are TGTGCCAGCTCACCATCCCAGAACACTGAAGCTTTCTTT.

This clonotype was detected only a few times. The chain recombines TRBV7-9 with TRBJ2-5; 8 bases match TRBD2. Germline V gene data show CDR1 as SEHNR and CDR2 as FQNEAQ (reference sequence). V trimming: 8 bases; J trimming: 4 bases; junction bases outside the gene matches: 6. The CDR3 is 13 residues long. This chain's CDR3 is CASAARGGETQYF. The CDR3 nucleotides read TGTGCCAGCGCCGCCCGGGGGGGAGAGACCCAGTACTTC. Together with reference TRBV7-9 and TRBJ2-5, the CDR3 gives the full variable domain: DTGVSQNPRHKITKRGQNVTFRCDPISEHNRLYWYRQTLGQGPEFLTYFQNEAQLEKSRLLSDRFSAERPKGSFSTLEIQRTEQGDSAMYLCASAARGGETQYFGPGTRLLVL.

The chain combines TRBV6-5 with TRBJ2-6, with 12 bases aligning to TRBD2. The germline V gene encodes CDR1 MNHEY and CDR2 SVGAGI. J lost 0 bases, V lost 0 bases, and 3 bases had no gene match. The CDR3 runs to 19 residues. The CDR3 bases are TGTGCCAGCAGTTACTCCACTAGCGGGGGGAGCTCTGGGGCCAACGTCCTGACTTTC. It specifies CASSYSTSGGSSGANVLTF.